This is a list of T cell receptor beta chains from one sample in a study of CD8+ T cells in alopecia areata. Assay: immunoSEQ multiplex PCR; the TCRdb copy retains only in-frame clones and omits some. Of 130,000 or so clones in the sample, about 49% were seen once. The sample in question was CD8+ T cells sorted from blood, obtained at week 0. The source is a human donor with alopecia areata. Each CDR3 is given with its conserved first and last residue. The D gene is left open where the match is weak. Where a row states a size, it is once, few, many or the class of an expanded clone; other rows omit it.

J	D	size	V	CDR3	DNA
TRBJ2-7	TRBD1	NA	TRBV5-6	CASSLAGTGVLGYEQYF	TGTGCCAGCAGCTTGGCCGGGACAGGGGTACTGGGATACGAGCAGTACTTC
TRBJ1-2	NA	NA	TRBV15	CATSREAEGNYGYTF	TGTGCCACCAGCAGAGAGGCAGAAGGAAACTATGGCTACACCTTC
TRBJ2-7	NA	NA	TRBV6-5	CASRTDRARLREQYF	TGTGCCAGCAGGACCGACAGAGCACGACTGAGGGAGCAGTACTTC
TRBJ2-1	TRBD2	few	TRBV7-9	CASSLPRTSGGASYNEQFF	TGTGCCAGCAGCTTACCCAGGACTAGCGGGGGGGCATCGTACAATGAGCAGTTCTTC
TRBJ2-5	NA	NA	TRBV18	CASSPRGDAARGWETQYF	TGTGCCAGCTCACCACGAGGAGATGCTGCCAGGGGCTGGGAGACCCAGTACTTC
TRBJ2-3	NA	NA	TRBV4-1	CASSQEPLRAADTQYF	TGCGCCAGCAGCCAAGAACCCCTCAGGGCCGCAGATACGCAGTATTTT
TRBJ2-7	NA	NA	TRBV2	CAREGQGGGEQYF	TGTGCCAGGGAGGGGCAGGGAGGAGGCGAGCAGTACTTC
TRBJ2-1	NA	NA	TRBV5-6	CASSFQVEQFF	TGTGCCAGCAGCTTCCAGGTGGAGCAGTTCTTC
TRBJ2-5	NA	NA	TRBV9	CASSIGGALGETQYF	TGTGCCAGCAGCATCGGAGGGGCGCTAGGGGAGACCCAGTACTTC
TRBJ2-3	TRBD1	many	TRBV5-1	CASSHRDRGQTDTQYF	TGCGCCAGCAGCCACCGGGACAGGGGTCAAACAGATACGCAGTATTTT
TRBJ2-7	NA	NA	TRBV6-4	CASSYSDGSSYEQYF	TGTGCCAGCAGTTACTCGGACGGTAGCTCCTACGAGCAGTACTTC
TRBJ2-5	NA	few	TRBV6-5	CASSYLGAGFQETQYF	TGTGCCAGCAGTTACCTTGGGGCAGGGTTCCAAGAGACCCAGTACTTC
TRBJ2-3	TRBD2	few	TRBV18	CASSPNQLRGYPDRAQYF	TGTGCCAGCTCACCAAACCAACTGCGGGGGTACCCCGATAGGGCGCAGTATTTT
TRBJ1-1	TRBD1	NA	TRBV25-1	CASSVKRGRYTEAFF	TGTGCCAGCAGTGTCAAGAGGGGGCGTTACACTGAAGCTTTCTTT
TRBJ1-1	TRBD1	NA	TRBV27	CASSLQGAGWTEAFF	TGTGCCAGCAGTTTGCAGGGGGCAGGGTGGACTGAAGCTTTCTTT
TRBJ2-3	TRBD1	NA	TRBV6-1	CASSETTGGEADTQYF	TGTGCCAGCAGTGAGACGACAGGGGGCGAGGCAGATACGCAGTATTTT
TRBJ2-2	NA	few	TRBV2	CASSEALGAANTGELFF	TGTGCCAGCAGTGAAGCGCTAGGGGCGGCGAACACCGGGGAGCTGTTTTTT
TRBJ1-5	NA	once	TRBV7-9	CASSPQDQPQHF	TGTGCCAGCAGCCCCCAGGATCAGCCCCAGCATTTT
TRBJ2-7	NA	once	TRBV9	CASSVGLAGYEQYF	TGTGCCAGCAGCGTAGGGCTAGCCGGCTACGAGCAGTACTTC
TRBJ2-1	TRBD1	NA	TRBV7-3	CASSSRTGGDDEQFF	TGTGCCAGCAGCTCACGGACAGGGGGCGACGATGAGCAGTTCTTC
TRBJ1-2	NA	NA	TRBV29-1	CSVEEGGTKWGYTF	TGCAGCGTTGAAGAAGGAGGAACCAAGTGGGGCTACACCTTC
TRBJ1-1	NA	NA	TRBV10-3	CASPRSRTEAFF	TGTGCCAGCCCCCGAAGTCGCACTGAAGCTTTCTTT
TRBJ1-4	NA	NA	TRBV4-1	CASSQDATVGEKLFF	TGCGCCAGCAGCCAAGATGCTACAGTGGGGGAAAAACTGTTTTTT
TRBJ1-5	NA	NA	TRBV7-9	CASSFRVNQPQHF	TGTGCCAGCAGCTTTCGGGTTAACCAGCCCCAGCATTTT
TRBJ1-1	NA	NA	TRBV7-2	CASSFRVPEAFF	TGTGCCAGCAGCTTCAGGGTCCCTGAAGCTTTCTTT